This T cell receptor (beta chain) was recorded in a study of CXCR3-negative and CXCR3-positive naive CD8 T cells. On this clonotype itself: Its target is not known.

Study-wide results and caveats: Naive CXCR3-positive cells had TRB CDR3s more hydrophobic than those of CXCR3-negative naive cells.

CDR3 length: 17 amino acids. In germline, CDR1 is SEHNR, CDR2 FQNEAQ (reference sequence). Researchers prepared the TRB cDNA libraries using 5' RACE with UMI labels. No DNA is given; TCRdb re-called the 5' RACE reads and lists each CDR3 protein once. The listing records 130,000 to 150,000 distinct CDR3 sequences. This sequence originates from a human donor in good health. Some clones in this sample may be carry-over from other donors' samples. The rearrangement uses TRBV7-9 and TRBJ2-5; the TCRdb call, TRBD2, lacks DNA for checking. Sequenced material: naive CXCR3+ CD8+ T cells from blood. As to subset: CD45RO-CCR7+CD27+CD95- naive CD8+ T cells expressing CXCR3 (TNR3+). The CDR3 here is CASSFYSFPSGQETQYF.